Described below is a single T cell receptor beta chain sequence and its context. The table came from immunoSEQ multiplex PCR; TCRdb's copy has only in-frame clones and leaves some out. The top ten hold about 16% of the sample, which has 250,000 to 300,000 clones, about nine tenths seen once. The sample originates from a study of blood T cell repertoires in COVID-19. The junction had 3 bases not matched to a gene; V was cut back by 8 bases and J by 4 bases. CDR1 and CDR2 (germline): MGHDK, SYGVNS. CDR3 length: 12 residues. This TCR was sampled from a man aged 18 to 29 who had recovered from COVID-19. The rearrangement joins TRBV25-1 to TRBJ1-2, with 8 bases aligning to TRBD1. Sequencing input: PBMCs or T cells enriched from blood (not recorded which). The CDR3 is CASGQGRYGYTF. For the CDR3, the DNA is TGTGCCAGCGGACAGGGACGCTATGGCTACACCTTC.